This TCR beta chain is drawn from a study of beta chain features in type 1 diabetes. Study at large: Sorted cells, about 98,000,000 in number, were examined across all samples. Overall study findings and caveats: In every one of the four CD4+ subsets, TCRB CDR3s were moderately but significantly shorter in Type 1 diabetes patients. PCR, the amplification step, might favor shorter templates, equally in patients and controls.

The CDR3 covers 13 residues. Germline V gene data show CDR1 as MDHEN and CDR2 as SYDVKM. Between the trimmed V and J ends, which lost 6 bases and 10 bases, there was a span of 15 bases. As regards this clone: Its antigen is currently unknown.

The study reverse transcribed the entire isolated RNA, so it sequenced expressed TCRB transcripts. Repertoires were generated with immunoSEQ multiplex PCR, while TCRdb's copy carries only in-frame clones and drops some. In the table there are about 620,000 clones, around 15% of which are singletons. What was sequenced was naive CD4+ T cells from blood. V usage is TRBV28 and J usage is TRBJ1-4; D is possibly TRBD1 (5 bases). The clonotype was recovered from a man between 18 and 29 years old in good health. Here the CDR3 DNA reads TGTGCCAGCAGGCTCGGGGGGGTCGGAAAACTGTTTTTT. Encoded protein: CASRLGGVGKLFF.